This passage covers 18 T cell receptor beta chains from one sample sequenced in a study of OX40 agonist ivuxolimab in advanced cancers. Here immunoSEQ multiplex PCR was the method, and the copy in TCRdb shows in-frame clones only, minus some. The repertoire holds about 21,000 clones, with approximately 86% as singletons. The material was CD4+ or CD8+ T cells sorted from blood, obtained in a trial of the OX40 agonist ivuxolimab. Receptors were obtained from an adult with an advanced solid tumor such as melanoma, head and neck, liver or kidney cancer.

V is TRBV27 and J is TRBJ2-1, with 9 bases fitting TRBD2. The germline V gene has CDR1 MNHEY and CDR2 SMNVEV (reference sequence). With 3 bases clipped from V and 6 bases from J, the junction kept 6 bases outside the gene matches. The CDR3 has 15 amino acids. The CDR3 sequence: CASSFGRGGANEQFF. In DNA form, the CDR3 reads TGTGCCAGCAGTTTTGGGCGGGGGGGGGCCAATGAGCAGTTCTTC.

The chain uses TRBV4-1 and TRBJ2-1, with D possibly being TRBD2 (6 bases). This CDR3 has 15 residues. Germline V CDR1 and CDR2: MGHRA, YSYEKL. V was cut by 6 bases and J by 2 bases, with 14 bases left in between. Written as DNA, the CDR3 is TGCGCCAGCAGTTTCAGGGACTCCGCCTACAATGAGCAGTTCTTC. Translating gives CASSFRDSAYNEQFF.

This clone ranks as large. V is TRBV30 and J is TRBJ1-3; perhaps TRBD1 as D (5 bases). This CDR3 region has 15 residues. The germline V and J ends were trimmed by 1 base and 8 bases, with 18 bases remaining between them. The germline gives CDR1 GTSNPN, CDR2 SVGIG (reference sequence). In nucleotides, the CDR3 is TGTGCCTGGAGTGGCACGGGGGGAAGGGTCGACACCATATATTTT. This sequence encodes CAWSGTGGRVDTIYF. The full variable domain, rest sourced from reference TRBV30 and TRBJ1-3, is SQTIHQWPATLVQPVGSPLSLECTVEGTSNPNLYWYRQAAGRGLQLLFYSVGIGQISSEVPQNLSASRPQDRQFILSSKKLLLSDSGFYLCAWSGTGGRVDTIYFGEGSWLTVV.

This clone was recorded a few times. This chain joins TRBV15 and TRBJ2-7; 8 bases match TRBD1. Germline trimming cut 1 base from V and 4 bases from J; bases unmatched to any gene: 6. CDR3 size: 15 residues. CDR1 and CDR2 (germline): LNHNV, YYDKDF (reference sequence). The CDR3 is CATSRGADRAYEQYF. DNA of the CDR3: TGTGCCACCAGCAGAGGGGCGGACAGGGCTTACGAGCAGTACTTC.

The CDR3 bases are TGCGCCAGCAGCTTGGCCGACGGCAACTATGGCTACACCTTC. Residues: CASSLADGNYGYTF. The chain combines TRBV5-1 with TRBJ1-2; D remains unclear. In germline, CDR1 is SGHRS, CDR2 YFSETQ. The V end was cut by 0 bases, the J end by 2 bases, with 8 bases between. CDR3 size: 14 residues.

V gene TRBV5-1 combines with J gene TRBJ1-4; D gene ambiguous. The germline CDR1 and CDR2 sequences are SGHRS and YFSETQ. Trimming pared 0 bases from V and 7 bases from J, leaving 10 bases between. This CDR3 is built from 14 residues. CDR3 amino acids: CASSLGGEGEKLFF. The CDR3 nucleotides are TGCGCCAGCAGCTTGGGAGGAGAGGGTGAAAAACTGTTTTTT.

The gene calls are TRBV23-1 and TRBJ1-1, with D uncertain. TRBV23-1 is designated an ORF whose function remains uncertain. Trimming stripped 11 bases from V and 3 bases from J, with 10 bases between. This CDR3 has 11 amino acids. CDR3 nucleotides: TGCGCCTCGAACTTGTACACTGAAGCTTTCTTT. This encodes CASNLYTEAFF.

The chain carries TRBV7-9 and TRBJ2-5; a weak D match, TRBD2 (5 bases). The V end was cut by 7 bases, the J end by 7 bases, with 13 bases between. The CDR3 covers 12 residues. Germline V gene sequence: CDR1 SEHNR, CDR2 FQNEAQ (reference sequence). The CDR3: CASTQDRGTQYF. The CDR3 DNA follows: TGTGCCAGCACCCAGGACCGGGGGACCCAGTACTTC. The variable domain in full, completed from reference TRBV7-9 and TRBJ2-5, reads DTGVSQNPRHKITKRGQNVTFRCDPISEHNRLYWYRQTLGQGPEFLTYFQNEAQLEKSRLLSDRFSAERPKGSFSTLEIQRTEQGDSAMYLCASTQDRGTQYFGPGTRLLVL.

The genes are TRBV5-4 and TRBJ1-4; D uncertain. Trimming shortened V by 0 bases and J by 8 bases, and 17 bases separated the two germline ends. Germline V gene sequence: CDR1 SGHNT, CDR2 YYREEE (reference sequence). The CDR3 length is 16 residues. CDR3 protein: CASSLVGRSPGEKLFF. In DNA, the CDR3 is TGTGCCAGCAGCTTGGTTGGCCGGTCCCCGGGCGAAAAACTGTTTTTT.

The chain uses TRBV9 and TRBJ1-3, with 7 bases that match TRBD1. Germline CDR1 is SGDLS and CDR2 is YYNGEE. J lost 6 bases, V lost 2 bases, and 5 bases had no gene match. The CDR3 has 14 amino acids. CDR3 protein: CASSVEGAVNTIYF. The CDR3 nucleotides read TGTGCCAGCAGCGTGGAGGGGGCAGTAAACACCATATATTTT.

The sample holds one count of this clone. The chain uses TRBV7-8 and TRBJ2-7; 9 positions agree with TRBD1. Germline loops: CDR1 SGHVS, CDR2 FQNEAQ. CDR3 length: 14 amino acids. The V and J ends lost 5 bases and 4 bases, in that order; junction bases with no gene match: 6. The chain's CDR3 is CASSPGTGLYEQYF. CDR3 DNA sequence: TGTGCCAGCAGCCCCGGGACAGGGTTATACGAGCAGTACTTC.

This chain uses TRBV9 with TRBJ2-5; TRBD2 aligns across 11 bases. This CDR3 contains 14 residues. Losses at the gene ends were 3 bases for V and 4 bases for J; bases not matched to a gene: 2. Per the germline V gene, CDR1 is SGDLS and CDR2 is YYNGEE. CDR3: CASSDGLAGETQYF. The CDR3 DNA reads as TGTGCCAGCAGCGATGGACTAGCGGGAGAGACCCAGTACTTC.

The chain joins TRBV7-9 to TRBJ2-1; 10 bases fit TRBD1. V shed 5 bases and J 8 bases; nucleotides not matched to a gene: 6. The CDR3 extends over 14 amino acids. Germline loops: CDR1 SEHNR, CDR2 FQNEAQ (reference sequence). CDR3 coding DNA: TGTGCCAGCAGCCGGGACAGGGGAGGGGATGAGCAGTTCTTC. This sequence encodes CASSRDRGGDEQFF.

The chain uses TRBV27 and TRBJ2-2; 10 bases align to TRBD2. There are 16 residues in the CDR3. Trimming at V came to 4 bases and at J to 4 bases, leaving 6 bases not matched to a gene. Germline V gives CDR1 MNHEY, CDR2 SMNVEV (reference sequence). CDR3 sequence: CASSSSAGGITGELFF. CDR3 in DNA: TGTGCCAGCAGTTCGTCAGCGGGAGGGATCACCGGGGAGCTGTTTTTT.

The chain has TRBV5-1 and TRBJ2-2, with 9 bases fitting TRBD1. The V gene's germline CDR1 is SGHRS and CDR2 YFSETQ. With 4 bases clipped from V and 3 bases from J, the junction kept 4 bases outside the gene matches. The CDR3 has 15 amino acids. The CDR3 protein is CASSKGQGYTGELFF. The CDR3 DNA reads TGCGCCAGCAGCAAGGGACAGGGATACACCGGGGAGCTGTTTTTT.

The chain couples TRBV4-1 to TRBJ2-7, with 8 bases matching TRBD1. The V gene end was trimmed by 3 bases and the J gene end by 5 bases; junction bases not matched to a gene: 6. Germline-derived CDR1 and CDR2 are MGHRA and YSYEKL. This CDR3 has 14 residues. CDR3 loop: CASSHRTGRHEQYF. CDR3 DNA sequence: TGCGCCAGCAGCCATCGGACAGGGAGGCACGAGCAGTACTTC.

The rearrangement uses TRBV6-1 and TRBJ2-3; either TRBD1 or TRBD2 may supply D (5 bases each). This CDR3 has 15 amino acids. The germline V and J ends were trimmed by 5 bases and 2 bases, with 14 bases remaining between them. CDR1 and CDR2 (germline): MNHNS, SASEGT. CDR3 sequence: CASSPGDEITDTQYF. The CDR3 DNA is TGTGCCAGCAGTCCCGGGGACGAAATCACAGATACGCAGTATTTT.

The CDR3 nucleotides are TGCGCCAGCAGTGAGACAGGGGCGCCCTACGAGCAGTACTTC. Translating gives CASSETGAPYEQYF. This sequence joins TRBV10-1 and TRBJ2-7; 7 nucleotides agree with TRBD1. V lost 2 bases and J lost 2; bases outside the gene matches: 3. Germline CDR1 is WNHNN and CDR2 is SYGVQD (reference sequence). The CDR3 totals 14 residues.